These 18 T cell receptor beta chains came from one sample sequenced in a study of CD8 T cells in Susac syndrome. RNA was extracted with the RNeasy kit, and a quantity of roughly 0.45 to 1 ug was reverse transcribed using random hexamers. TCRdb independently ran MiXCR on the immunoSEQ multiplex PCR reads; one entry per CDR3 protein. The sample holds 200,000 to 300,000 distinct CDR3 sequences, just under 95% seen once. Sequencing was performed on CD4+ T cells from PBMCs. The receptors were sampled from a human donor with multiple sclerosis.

CDR3 bases: TGTGCCAGCACCAGGACAGGGACCTATGGCTACACCTTC. Protein: CASTRTGTYGYTF. The chain joins TRBV12-3 or TRBV12-4 to TRBJ1-2; 8 bases fit TRBD1. V lost 7 bases to trimming and J lost 4 bases; unmatched junction nucleotides: 5. This CDR3 comprises 13 residues.

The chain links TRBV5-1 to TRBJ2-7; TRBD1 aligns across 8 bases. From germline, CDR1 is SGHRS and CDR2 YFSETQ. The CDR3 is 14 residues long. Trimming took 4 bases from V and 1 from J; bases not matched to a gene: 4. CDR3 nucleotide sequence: TGCGCCAGCAGCGGCCAGGGGGCATCCTACGAGCAGTACTTC. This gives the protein CASSGQGASYEQYF. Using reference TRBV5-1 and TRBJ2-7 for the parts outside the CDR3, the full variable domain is KAGVTQTPRYLIKTRGQQVTLSCSPISGHRSVSWYQQTPGQGLQFLFEYFSETQRNKGNFPGRFSGRQFSNSRSEMNVSTLELGDSALYLCASSGQGASYEQYFGPGTRLTVT.

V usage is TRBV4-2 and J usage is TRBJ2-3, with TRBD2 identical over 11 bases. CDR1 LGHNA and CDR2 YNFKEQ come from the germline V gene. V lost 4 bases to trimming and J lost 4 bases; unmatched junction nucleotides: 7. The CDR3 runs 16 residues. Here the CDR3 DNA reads TGTGCCAGCAGCCCGCGGACTAGCGGGTTGTCAGATACGCAGTATTTT. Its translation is CASSPRTSGLSDTQYF.

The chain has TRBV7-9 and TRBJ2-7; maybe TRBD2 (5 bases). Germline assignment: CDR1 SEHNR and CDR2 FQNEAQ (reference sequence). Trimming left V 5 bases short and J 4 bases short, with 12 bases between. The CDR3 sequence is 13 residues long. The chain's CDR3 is CASSAGSFYEQYF. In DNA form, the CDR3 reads TGTGCCAGCAGCGCGGGTTCCTTTTACGAGCAGTACTTC.

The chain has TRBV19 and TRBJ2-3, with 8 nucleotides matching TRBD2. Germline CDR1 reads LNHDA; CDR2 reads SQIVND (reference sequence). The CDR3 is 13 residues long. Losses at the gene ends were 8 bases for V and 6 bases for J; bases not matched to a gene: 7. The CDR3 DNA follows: TGTGCCAGTCGACGGAGCGGGAGTGATACGCAGTATTTT. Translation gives CASRRSGSDTQYF. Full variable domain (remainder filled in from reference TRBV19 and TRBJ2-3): DGGITQSPKYLFRKEGQNVTLSCEQNLNHDAMYWYRQDPGQGLRLIYYSQIVNDFQKGDIAEGYSVSREKKESFPLTVTSAQKNPTAFYLCASRRSGSDTQYFGPGTRLTVL.

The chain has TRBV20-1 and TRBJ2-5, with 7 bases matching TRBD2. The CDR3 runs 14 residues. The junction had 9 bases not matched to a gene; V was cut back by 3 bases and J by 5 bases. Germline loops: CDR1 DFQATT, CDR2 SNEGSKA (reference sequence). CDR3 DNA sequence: TGCAGTGCTAGCCCCCTAGCGGTTAAGGAGACCCAGTACTTC. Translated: CSASPLAVKETQYF.

In DNA, the CDR3 is TGTGCCACCAGTGATCCAGGGGGCGCCGGGGGCAATGAGCAGTTCTTC. Translation: CATSDPGGAGGNEQFF. The genes are TRBV24-1 and TRBJ2-1; TRBD1 aligns across 8 bases. This CDR3 spans 16 amino acids. Germline V CDR1 and CDR2: KGHDR, SFDVKD. Germline trimming cut 3 bases from V and 6 bases from J; bases unmatched to any gene: 9.

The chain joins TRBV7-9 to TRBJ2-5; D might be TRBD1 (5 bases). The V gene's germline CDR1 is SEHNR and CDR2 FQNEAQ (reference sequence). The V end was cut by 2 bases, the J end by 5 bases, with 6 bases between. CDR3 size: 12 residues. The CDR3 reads CASSLNRETQYF. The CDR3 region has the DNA TGTGCCAGCAGCTTAAACAGGGAGACCCAGTACTTC.

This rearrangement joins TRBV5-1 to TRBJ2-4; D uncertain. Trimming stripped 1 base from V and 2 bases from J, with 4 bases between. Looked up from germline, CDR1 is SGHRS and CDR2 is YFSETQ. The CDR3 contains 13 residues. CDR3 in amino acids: CASSLPSKNIQYF. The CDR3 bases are TGCGCCAGCAGCTTGCCTTCCAAAAACATTCAGTACTTC.

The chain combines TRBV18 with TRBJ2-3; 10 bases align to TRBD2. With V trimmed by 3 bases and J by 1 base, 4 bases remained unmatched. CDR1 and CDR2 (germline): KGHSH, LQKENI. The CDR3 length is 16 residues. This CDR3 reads CASSPRGTSGTDTQYF. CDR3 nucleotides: TGTGCCAGCTCACCGCGAGGGACTAGCGGCACAGATACGCAGTATTTT. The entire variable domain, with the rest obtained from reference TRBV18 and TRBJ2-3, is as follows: NAGVMQNPRHLVRRRGQEARLRCSPMKGHSHVYWYRQLPEEGLKFMVYLQKENIIDESGMPKERFSAEFPKEGPSILRIQQVVRGDSAAYFCASSPRGTSGTDTQYFGPGTRLTVL.

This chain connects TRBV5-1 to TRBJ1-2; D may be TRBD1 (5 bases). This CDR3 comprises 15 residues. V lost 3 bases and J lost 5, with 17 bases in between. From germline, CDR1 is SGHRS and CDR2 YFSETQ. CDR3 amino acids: CASSSGGGAGYGYTF. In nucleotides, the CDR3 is TGCGCCAGCAGCTCCGGAGGCGGGGCGGGGTATGGCTACACCTTC.

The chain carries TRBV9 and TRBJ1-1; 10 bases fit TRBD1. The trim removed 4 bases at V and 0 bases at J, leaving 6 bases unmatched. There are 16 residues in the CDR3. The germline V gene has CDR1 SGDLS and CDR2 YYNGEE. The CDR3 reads CASSRSGQGVNTEAFF. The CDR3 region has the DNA TGTGCCAGCAGCCGCTCCGGACAGGGGGTGAACACTGAAGCTTTCTTT.

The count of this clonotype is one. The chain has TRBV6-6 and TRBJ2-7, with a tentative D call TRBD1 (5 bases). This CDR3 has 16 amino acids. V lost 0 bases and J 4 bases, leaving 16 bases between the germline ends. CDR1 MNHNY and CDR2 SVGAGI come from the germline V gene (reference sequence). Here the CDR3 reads CASSYSLGQVGYEQYF. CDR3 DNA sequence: TGTGCCAGCAGTTACTCGCTGGGGCAGGTAGGGTACGAGCAGTACTTC.

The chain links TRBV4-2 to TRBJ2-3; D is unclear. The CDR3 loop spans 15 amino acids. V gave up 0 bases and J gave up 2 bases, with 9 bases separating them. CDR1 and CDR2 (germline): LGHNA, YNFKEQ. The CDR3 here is CASSQDGAHTDTQYF. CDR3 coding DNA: TGTGCCAGCAGCCAAGATGGTGCCCACACAGATACGCAGTATTTT.

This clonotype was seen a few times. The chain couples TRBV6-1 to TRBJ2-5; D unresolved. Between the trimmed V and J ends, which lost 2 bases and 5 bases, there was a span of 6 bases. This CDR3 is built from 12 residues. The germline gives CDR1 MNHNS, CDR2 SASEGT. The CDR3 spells CASSEIAETQYF. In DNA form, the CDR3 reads TGTGCCAGCAGTGAAATCGCCGAGACCCAGTACTTC.

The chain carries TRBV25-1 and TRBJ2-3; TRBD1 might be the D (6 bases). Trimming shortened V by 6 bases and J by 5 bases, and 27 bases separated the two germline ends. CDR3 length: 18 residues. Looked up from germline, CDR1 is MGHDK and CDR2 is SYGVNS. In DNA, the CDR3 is TGTGCCAGCAGAGATTCTCCCCGGCCAGGGGATGGGGGAGATACGCAGTATTTT. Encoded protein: CASRDSPRPGDGGDTQYF. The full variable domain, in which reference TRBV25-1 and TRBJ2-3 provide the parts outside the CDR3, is EADIYQTPRYLVIGTGKKITLECSQTMGHDKMYWYQQDPGMELHLIHYSYGVNSTEKGDLSSESTVSRIRTEHFPLTLESARPSHTSQYLCASRDSPRPGDGGDTQYFGPGTRLTVL.

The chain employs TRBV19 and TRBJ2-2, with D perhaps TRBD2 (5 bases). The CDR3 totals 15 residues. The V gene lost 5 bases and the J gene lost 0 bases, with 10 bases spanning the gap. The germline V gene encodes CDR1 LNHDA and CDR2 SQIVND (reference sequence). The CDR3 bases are TGTGCCAGTAGTCGGCTCGGGGCGAACACCGGGGAGCTGTTTTTT. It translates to CASSRLGANTGELFF. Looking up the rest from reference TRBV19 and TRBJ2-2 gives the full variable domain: DGGITQSPKYLFRKEGQNVTLSCEQNLNHDAMYWYRQDPGQGLRLIYYSQIVNDFQKGDIAEGYSVSREKKESFPLTVTSAQKNPTAFYLCASSRLGANTGELFFGEGSRLTVL.

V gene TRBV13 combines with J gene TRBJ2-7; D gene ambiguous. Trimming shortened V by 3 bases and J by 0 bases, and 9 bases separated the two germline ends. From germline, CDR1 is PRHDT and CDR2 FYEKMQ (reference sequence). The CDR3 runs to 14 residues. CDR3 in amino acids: CASSFGLNSYEQYV. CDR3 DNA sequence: TGTGCCAGCAGCTTCGGCCTCAACTCCTACGAGCAGTACGTC.